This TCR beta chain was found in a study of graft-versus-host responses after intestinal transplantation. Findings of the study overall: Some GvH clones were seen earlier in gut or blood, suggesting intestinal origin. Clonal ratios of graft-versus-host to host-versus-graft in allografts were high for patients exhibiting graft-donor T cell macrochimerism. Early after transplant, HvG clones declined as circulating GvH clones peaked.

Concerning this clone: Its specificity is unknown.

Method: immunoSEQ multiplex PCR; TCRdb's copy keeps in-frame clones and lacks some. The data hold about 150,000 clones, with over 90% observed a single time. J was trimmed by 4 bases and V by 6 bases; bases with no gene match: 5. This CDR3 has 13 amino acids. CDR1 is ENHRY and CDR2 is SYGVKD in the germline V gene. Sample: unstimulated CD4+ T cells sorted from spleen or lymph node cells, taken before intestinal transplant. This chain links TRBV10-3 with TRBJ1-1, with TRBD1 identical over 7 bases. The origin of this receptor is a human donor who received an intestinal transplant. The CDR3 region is CAIRQGRGTEAFF. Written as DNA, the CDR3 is TGTGCCATCAGACAGGGGAGAGGCACTGAAGCTTTCTTT.